This is a list of T cell receptor beta chains from one sample in a study of cytomegalovirus exposure and HLA in healthy donors. The data were produced by immunoSEQ multiplex PCR, yet TCRdb's version contains in-frame clones alone and is incomplete. The table includes about 140,000 clones, roughly 80% detected once. The sample taken for sequencing was PBMCs. The source is a woman aged 40 to 55 in good health and CMV-seronegative. The CDR3 runs from the conserved cysteine through the conserved F or W. The D gene is left open where the match is weak. Clone size is not always given. Where it is, it says once, few, many or a class for expanded clones.

TRBJ2-7 | TRBV6-5 | - | 14 | - | TGTGCCAGCAGTCCCCCGGGAGTAAAGGGCGAGCAGTACTTC | CASSPPGVKGEQYF
TRBJ2-2 | TRBV6-1 | once | 14 | - | TGTGCCAGCCTAGGGAAGGGGAAGACCGGGGAGCTGTTTTTT | CASLGKGKTGELFF
TRBJ2-7 | TRBV28 | - | 14 | - | TGTGCCAGCGTAGGTTTTGACAATCCCTACGAGCAGTACTTC | CASVGFDNPYEQYF
TRBJ1-2 | TRBV6-5 | - | 16 | TRBD1 | TGTGCCAGCAGTTACTCACACGACAGGGCTCTCTATGGCTACACCTTC | CASSYSHDRALYGYTF
TRBJ2-7 | TRBV6-5 | - | 15 | TRBD1 | TGTGCCAGCACTGGTGCCAGGGGGCGATCCTACGAGCAGTACTTC | CASTGARGRSYEQYF
TRBJ2-1 | TRBV4-1 | - | 17 | TRBD2 | TGCGCCAGCAGCCAAGATACTGGGACTAGTCGGTACAATGAGCAGTTCTTC | CASSQDTGTSRYNEQFF
TRBJ2-1 | TRBV5-8 | - | 13 | - | TGTGCCAGCAGCTCCTTTAGGGGGAATGAGCAGTTCTTC | CASSSFRGNEQFF
TRBJ1-1 | TRBV18 | once | 13 | - | TGTGCCAGCTCCCCGGGACAGAACACTGAAGCTTTCTTT | CASSPGQNTEAFF
TRBJ2-7 | TRBV29-1 | - | 13 | TRBD1 | TGCAGCGTTGCCCGGACAGGGGGCTACGAGCAGTACTTC | CSVARTGGYEQYF
TRBJ2-3 | TRBV7-9 | - | 13 | - | TGTGCCAGCAGCTTAAGGGGCGTAGATACGCAGTATTTT | CASSLRGVDTQYF
TRBJ1-1 | TRBV11-3 | - | 12 | TRBD1 | TGTGCCAGCAGCTCGCAGGACAGGGCAGCTTTCTTT | CASSSQDRAAFF
TRBJ2-5 | TRBV7-9 | - | 16 | TRBD2 | TGTGCCAGCAGGCATGGGCCCGGGGGGACGAAAGAGACCCAGTACTTC | CASRHGPGGTKETQYF
TRBJ1-1 | TRBV27 | - | 13 | - | TGTGCCAGCAGTTTTCGGGGTAATGGTGAAGCTTTCTTT | CASSFRGNGEAFF
TRBJ1-2 | TRBV2 | - | 13 | - | TGTGCCAGCACCAGGTCGGGAAACTATGGCTACACCTTC | CASTRSGNYGYTF